This T cell receptor (beta chain) was obtained from a study of blood T cell repertoires in COVID-19. Study at large: The United States, Italy and Spain provided the acute and convalescent COVID-19 samples. PBMCs, B-cell-depleted T cells, or T cells provided the cDNA or gDNA that made up the material.

The CDR3 has 13 amino acids. Germline V gene lookup returns CDR1 LNHDA and CDR2 SQIVND (reference sequence). V shed 8 bases and J shed 0 bases, with 10 bases lying between them. Sequencing used immunoSEQ multiplex PCR; TCRdb keeps in-frame clones, though not all of them. Of some 73,000 clones listed, roughly four fifths are singletons. Sequencing was done on a sample of peripheral blood. This TCR was sampled from a human donor in a cohort sampled during active COVID-19. V gene TRBV19 combines with J gene TRBJ1-1; D is ambiguous. The CDR3 DNA follows: TGTGCCAGTCGAGGGCCGCTGAACACTGAAGCTTTCTTT. It yields the protein CASRGPLNTEAFF.